These T cell receptor beta chains were read from a single sample in a study of T cells in Graves' hyperthyroidism and ophthalmopathy. TCRdb reprocessed the multiplex PCR reads via MiXCR and lists one record per CDR3 protein. The top ten hold around 12% of the sample, which has hundreds of thousands of distinct CDR3 sequences, about 14% seen once. Material for sequencing was blood. The receptors were gathered from a woman between 50 and 59 years old with Graves' ophthalmopathy. The CDR3 runs from the conserved cysteine through the conserved F or W. The D gene is left open where the match is weak. Clone size appears in some rows only: once, few, many, or a class for an expanded clone.

>few|TRBJ2-7|TRBD2|TRBV29-1
TGCAGCGTCCTCCCGCCCGGGACTACCTACGAGCAGTACTTC
CSVLPPGTTYEQYF
>-|TRBJ2-1|TRBD2|TRBV11-2
TGTGCCAGCAGCTCCTGGACTAGCGGGAGAGTTTCCTACAATGAGCAGTTCTTC
CASSSWTSGRVSYNEQFF
>few|TRBJ1-5|-|TRBV10-3
TGTGCCATCAGTGTCGTGGGGGGCAATCAGCCCCAGCATTTT
CAISVVGGNQPQHF
>many|TRBJ2-5|TRBD2|TRBV7-9
TGTGCCAGCAGCATGGCGGGAGTAGGGGAGACCCAGTACTTC
CASSMAGVGETQYF
>-|TRBJ1-1|-|TRBV29-1
TGCAGCGTGGCGACAGAGAATGCTGAAGCTTTCTTT
CSVATENAEAFF
>-|TRBJ1-2|-|TRBV29-1
TGCAGCGTTTGGGCGGGGCTCCGCAACTATGGCTACACCTTC
CSVWAGLRNYGYTF
>few|TRBJ1-2|TRBD1|TRBV29-1
TGCAGCGTTGAACAGGGGGAGAATTATGGCTACACCTTC
CSVEQGENYGYTF
>once|TRBJ2-1|TRBD2|TRBV5-1
TGCGCCAGCAGCTCCCGGACTAGCGGGGTTTTTGAGCAGTTCTTC
CASSSRTSGVFEQFF
>few|TRBJ1-1|-|TRBV27
TGTGCCAGCAGGAGCTTGACAGGCTGGGGATCGAACACTGAAGCTTTCTTT
CASRSLTGWGSNTEAFF
>few|TRBJ1-1|-|TRBV12-3/TRBV12-4
TGTGCCAGCAGTTGGGTCAGCAGAAAGGCTTTCTTT
CASSWVSRKAFF
>-|TRBJ1-5|-|TRBV4-1
TGCGCCAGCAGCCAAGTGGGGGGAGGCTTTAATCAGCCCCAGCATTTT
CASSQVGGGFNQPQHF
>many|TRBJ1-1|TRBD1|TRBV20-1
TGCAGTGCTAGTGACAGGGTGGTGAACACTGAAGCTTTCTTT
CSASDRVVNTEAFF
>many|TRBJ2-1|TRBD2|TRBV7-3
TGTGCCAGCAGCTTAAACGCGGGAGGGAAGGGAAATGAGCAGTTCTTC
CASSLNAGGKGNEQFF
>-|TRBJ2-5|TRBD1|TRBV5-6
TGTGCCAGCAGCCCAACCCTGGACAGGGTTGGCGGGGAGACCCAGTACTTC
CASSPTLDRVGGETQYF
>many|TRBJ2-2|-|TRBV7-2
TGTGCCAGCAGCTTAGGGTTGCCTACCCCCGGGGAGCTGTTTTTT
CASSLGLPTPGELFF
>many|TRBJ2-3|-|TRBV20-1
TGCAGTGCTAGCCCCGACACGGCAGATACGCAGTATTTT
CSASPDTADTQYF
>many|TRBJ1-1|-|TRBV28
TGTGCCAGCAAAAACCTGGGCCCGAGGGCTTTCTTT
CASKNLGPRAFF
>-|TRBJ1-4|TRBD1|TRBV9
TGTGCCAGCAGCGTAGATGTGGGGGACAGTAATGAAAAACTGTTTTTT
CASSVDVGDSNEKLFF
>many|TRBJ2-1|TRBD2|TRBV7-9
TGTGCCAGCAGCTCACCCCCTAGCGGGGTACTATACAATGAGCAGTTCTTC
CASSSPPSGVLYNEQFF
>many|TRBJ2-2|TRBD1|TRBV7-9
TGTGCCAGCAGCTATCGGCGGACAGGGTTGGGCACCGGGGAGCTGTTTTTT
CASSYRRTGLGTGELFF
>many|TRBJ2-7|-|TRBV15
TGTGCCACCAGCAGAGAGCGGGGAGCCTACGAGCAGTACTTC
CATSRERGAYEQYF
>-|TRBJ2-5|-|TRBV5-1
TGCGCCAGCAGCTTGTTTTCGACAGAACAAGAGACCCAGTACTTC
CASSLFSTEQETQYF
>many|TRBJ2-7|TRBD2|TRBV27
TGTGCCAGCAGGGCCCGACTAGCGGGAGAAGTGAAGCAGTACTTC
CASRARLAGEVKQYF
>few|TRBJ1-1|TRBD1|TRBV7-6
TGTGCCAGCAGCTTAGTGGTTGGGACAGGCACTGAAGCTTTCTTT
CASSLVVGTGTEAFF
>few|TRBJ2-1|-|TRBV3-1
TGTGCCAGCAGCCAGGGAGAGCAGTTCTTC
CASSQGEQFF
>many|TRBJ2-1|-|TRBV7-3
TGTGCCAGCAGCTTAACATTCGGGGGAGACTCCTACAATGAGCAGTTCTTC
CASSLTFGGDSYNEQFF
>few|TRBJ1-6|-|TRBV28
TGTGCCAGCAGTTTAACAGGGATTCATGATTCACCCCTCCACTTT
CASSLTGIHDSPLHF
>many|TRBJ2-3|-|TRBV12-3/TRBV12-4
TGTGCCAGCAGTTTAGGGGCAGTCGCAGATACGCAGTATTTT
CASSLGAVADTQYF
>many|TRBJ1-1|TRBD1|TRBV11-1
TGTGCCAGCAGCTTAGAATGGAACAGGGGCACTGAAGCTTTCTTT
CASSLEWNRGTEAFF
>few|TRBJ2-7|TRBD2|TRBV6-2/TRBV6-3
TGTGCCAGCACGTCTAGCGGGAGCTACGAGCAGTACTTC
CASTSSGSYEQYF
>many|TRBJ2-1|-|TRBV6-2/TRBV6-3
TGTGCCAGCAGCCACGGGTGGGGGAATGAGCAGTTCTTC
CASSHGWGNEQFF
>-|TRBJ2-7|TRBD2|TRBV27
TGTGCCAGCAGTTTAGGGACTAGCGGTTACAATGAGCAGTACTTC
CASSLGTSGYNEQYF
>-|TRBJ1-1|-|TRBV18
TGTGCCAGCTCACCAGTACTTGGCGCTTTCTTT
CASSPVLGAFF
>many|TRBJ1-5|TRBD1|TRBV30
TGTGCCTGGACTAGGGACAGGAGAAATCAGCCCCAGCATTTT
CAWTRDRRNQPQHF
>few|TRBJ2-5|TRBD1|TRBV7-2
TGTGCCAGCAGGAAGACAGGGTCTGTAGAGACCCAGTACTTC
CASRKTGSVETQYF
>few|TRBJ2-7|-|TRBV12-3/TRBV12-4
TGTGCCAGCAGTTTGGGGGCCCCGGACTACGAGCAGTACTTC
CASSLGAPDYEQYF
>many|TRBJ1-5|TRBD1|TRBV4-1
TGTGCCAGCAGTCCCGACAGGGGCAATCAGCCCCAGCATTTT
CASSPDRGNQPQHF
>many|TRBJ2-5|-|TRBV20-1
TGCAGTGCTAGAGATCGGGTAGACTCGAGGTGGGAGACCCAGTACTTC
CSARDRVDSRWETQYF
>many|TRBJ2-1|-|TRBV28
TGTGCCAGCAGCCCCCCACGGACGGGATTGTTTAATGAGCAGTTCTTC
CASSPPRTGLFNEQFF
>-|TRBJ2-5|-|TRBV29-1
TGCAGCGTTGAAATAGTTAGGGGATTCCAAGAGACCCAGTACTTC
CSVEIVRGFQETQYF
>-|TRBJ2-1|TRBD1|TRBV12-3/TRBV12-4
TGTGCCAGCAGCGACAGGGGCCCCTTCTTTGAGCAGTTCTTC
CASSDRGPFFEQFF
>many|TRBJ2-5|-|TRBV11-2
TGTGCCAGCAGCCCACTCCTCGGTGAGACCCAGTACTTC
CASSPLLGETQYF
>few|TRBJ2-5|-|TRBV3-1
TGTGCCAGCAGCCCCTTTGGGGTCGAGACCCAGTACTTC
CASSPFGVETQYF
>few|TRBJ1-4|-|TRBV7-2
TGTGCCAGCAGGGACATTGCCAGGGGTGAGAAACTGTTTTTT
CASRDIARGEKLFF
>few|TRBJ2-5|TRBD1|TRBV7-6
TGTGCCAGCAGCCTGGGACAGGGGACTCAAGAGACCCAGTACTTC
CASSLGQGTQETQYF
>many|TRBJ1-1|-|TRBV12-3/TRBV12-4
TGTGCCAGCAGTTTTGGCGGGAGGAGCACTGAAGCTTTCTTT
CASSFGGRSTEAFF
>many|TRBJ2-7|TRBD2|TRBV28
TGTGCCAGCAGTAAATCGGGACTAGCGGTAATATACGAGCAGTACTTC
CASSKSGLAVIYEQYF
>many|TRBJ2-7|-|TRBV5-1
TGTGCCAGCAGCGGTAACTCCTACGAGCAGTACTTC
CASSGNSYEQYF
>many|TRBJ2-7|TRBD1|TRBV24-1
TGTGCCACCGCCCGGTCCAGGGGGCATGACGAGCAGTACTTC
CATARSRGHDEQYF